These 13 T cell receptor beta chains share one sample of origin, sequenced in a study of cytomegalovirus exposure and HLA in healthy donors. Use of 60 Vbeta and 13 Jbeta primers characterized the PCR. TCRdb's table, derived via immunoSEQ multiplex PCR, lists solely in-frame clones and lacks some. The sample includes about 110,000 clones, roughly 82% seen only once; the top ten take around 2.8%. The sample was PBMCs. All receptors come from a male donor in good health and CMV-seropositive.

The chain recombines TRBV29-1 with TRBJ2-3, with 9 bases fitting TRBD2. This CDR3 has 14 amino acids. The V gene end was trimmed by 8 bases and the J gene end by 2 bases; junction bases not matched to a gene: 8. CDR1 SQVTM and CDR2 ANQGSEA come from the germline V gene. Here the CDR3 reads CSSASGVNTDTQYF. The CDR3 DNA sequence: TGCAGCTCTGCTAGCGGGGTCAACACAGATACGCAGTATTTT.

This clone was found once. The chain is built from TRBV9 and TRBJ2-1; 7 bases align to TRBD2. After removal of 0 bases from V and 4 bases from J, the junction contained 4 bases not matched to a gene. This CDR3 contains 15 residues. Germline CDR1 is SGDLS and CDR2 is YYNGEE. The CDR3 nucleotides read TGTGCCAGCAGCGTAGATAGTAGCGGGTACAATGAGCAGTTCTTC. This gives the protein CASSVDSSGYNEQFF.

Regarding this clone: Other nucleotide sequences in the sample specify the same CDR3. The V gene is TRBV5-1, the J gene TRBJ2-7, with TRBD1 identical over 7 bases. Germline assignment: CDR1 SGHRS and CDR2 YFSETQ. The V segment lost 3 bases and the J segment 4 bases; nucleotides outside the gene matches: 1. This CDR3 spans 12 amino acids. CDR3 sequence: CASSSGQYEQYF. The CDR3 region has the DNA TGCGCCAGCAGCTCGGGACAGTACGAGCAGTACTTC.

This chain uses TRBV7-9 with TRBJ2-3; TRBD1 aligns across 7 bases. Germline loops: CDR1 SEHNR, CDR2 FQNEAQ (reference sequence). The CDR3 loop spans 16 amino acids. The V gene end was trimmed by 1 base and the J gene end by 0 bases; junction bases not matched to a gene: 4. CDR3 amino acids: CASSLGQGISTDTQYF. The DNA for the CDR3 is TGTGCCAGCAGCTTAGGACAGGGCATTAGCACAGATACGCAGTATTTT.

This clone was seen a few times. The CDR3 DNA reads TGCGCCAGCAGCTTGGGAGGACAGGGAGCAGATACGCAGTATTTT. It is translated as CASSLGGQGADTQYF. The chain employs TRBV5-1 and TRBJ2-3, with 8 bases aligning to TRBD1. This CDR3 has 15 amino acids. Trimming removed 0 bases from V and 4 bases from J; junction bases left unmatched: 4. Germline V gives CDR1 SGHRS, CDR2 YFSETQ.

The V gene is TRBV4-1, the J gene TRBJ2-3; no reliable D call. The ends were cut back, 4 bases at V and 8 bases at J, with 16 bases in the middle. The CDR3 consists of 14 residues. CDR1 and CDR2 from the germline V gene are MGHRA and YSYEKL. This CDR3 is CASSPDLRSGTQYF. The CDR3 DNA follows: TGCGCCAGCAGCCCAGACCTCCGCAGTGGTACGCAGTATTTT.

This clone occurred once. This chain uses TRBV18 with TRBJ1-1; no firm D call. Trimming removed 6 bases from V and 0 bases from J, with 11 bases in between. Germline-derived CDR1 and CDR2 are KGHSH and LQKENI. This CDR3 has 14 amino acids. DNA for the CDR3: TGTGCCAGCTCTGAGGGCAACATGAACACTGAAGCTTTCTTT. Encoded protein: CASSEGNMNTEAFF.

The rearrangement links TRBV5-4 to TRBJ2-3; possibly TRBD2 for D (6 bases). This CDR3 is 14 amino acids long. Trimming stripped 4 bases from V and 6 bases from J, with 15 bases between. The V gene's germline CDR1 is SGHNT and CDR2 YYREEE (reference sequence). The CDR3 region is CASSLGTGQDTQYF. In DNA, the CDR3 is TGTGCCAGCAGCCTCGGGACTGGCCAGGATACGCAGTATTTT.

This chain links TRBV5-6 with TRBJ2-7; possibly TRBD2 for D (6 bases). The CDR3 covers 16 residues. Germline V CDR1 and CDR2: SGHDT, YYEEEE. The germline V and J ends were trimmed by 0 bases and 4 bases, with 17 bases remaining between them. In DNA, the CDR3 is TGTGCCAGCAGCTTGGTAGTGCGGAGGGGCAATTACGAGCAGTACTTC. Translating gives CASSLVVRRGNYEQYF.

The rearrangement links TRBV7-2 to TRBJ2-7, with 7 bases fitting TRBD1. Germline assignment: CDR1 SGHTA and CDR2 FQGNSA. The CDR3 consists of 14 residues. J was trimmed by 4 bases and V by 2 bases; bases with no gene match: 5. Here the CDR3 reads CASSLRDRNYEQYF. For the CDR3, the DNA is TGTGCCAGCAGCTTAAGGGACAGAAATTACGAGCAGTACTTC.

V gene TRBV9 combines with J gene TRBJ2-1; 11 bases align to TRBD2. The CDR3 spans 15 residues. With 4 bases clipped from V and 6 bases from J, the junction kept 6 bases outside the gene matches. Germline V gene sequence: CDR1 SGDLS, CDR2 YYNGEE. The CDR3 loop reads CASSSTSGIRNEQFF. CDR3 coding DNA: TGTGCCAGCAGCTCGACTAGCGGGATTCGCAATGAGCAGTTCTTC.

The rearrangement joins TRBV5-6 to TRBJ1-3; D uncertain. Germline V gene lookup returns CDR1 SGHDT and CDR2 YYEEEE. The V gene lost 1 base and the J gene lost 4 bases, with 12 bases spanning the gap. The CDR3 is 15 amino acids. As DNA, the CDR3 is TGTGCCAGCAGCTTGCGGAGGACTGTAGGAAACACCATATATTTT. It encodes CASSLRRTVGNTIYF.

The rearrangement links TRBV7-8 to TRBJ1-6; TRBD1 matches at 8 bases. The CDR3 is 17 amino acids. Germline loops: CDR1 SGHVS, CDR2 FQNEAQ. After removal of 6 bases from V and 6 bases from J, the junction contained 13 bases not matched to a gene. CDR3 sequence: CASRINRDRPPNSPLHF. The CDR3 nucleotides are TGTGCCAGCAGGATTAACAGGGACAGGCCGCCTAATTCACCCCTCCACTTT.